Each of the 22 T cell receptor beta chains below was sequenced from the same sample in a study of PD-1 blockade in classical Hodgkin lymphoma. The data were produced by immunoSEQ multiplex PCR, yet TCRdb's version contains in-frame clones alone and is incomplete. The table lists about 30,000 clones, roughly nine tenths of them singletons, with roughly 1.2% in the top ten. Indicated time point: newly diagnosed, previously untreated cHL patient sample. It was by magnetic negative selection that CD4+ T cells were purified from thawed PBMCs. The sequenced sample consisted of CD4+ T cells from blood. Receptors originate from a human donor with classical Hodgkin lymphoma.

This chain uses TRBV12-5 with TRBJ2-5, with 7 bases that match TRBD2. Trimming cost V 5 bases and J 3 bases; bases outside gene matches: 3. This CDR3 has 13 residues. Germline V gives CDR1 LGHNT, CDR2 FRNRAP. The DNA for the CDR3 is TGTGCTAGTGGTACGAGCGGGGAAGAGACCCAGTACTTC. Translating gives CASGTSGEETQYF. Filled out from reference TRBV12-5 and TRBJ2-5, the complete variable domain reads DARVTQTPRHKVTEMGQEVTMRCQPILGHNTVFWYRQTMMQGLELLAYFRNRAPLDDSGMPKDRFSAEMPDATLATLKIQPSEPRDSAVYFCASGTSGEETQYFGPGTRLLVL.

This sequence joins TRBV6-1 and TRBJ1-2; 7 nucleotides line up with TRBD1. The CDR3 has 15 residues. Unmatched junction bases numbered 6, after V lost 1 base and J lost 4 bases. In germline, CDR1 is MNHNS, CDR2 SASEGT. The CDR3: CASSEGFDRVYGYTF. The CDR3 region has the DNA TGTGCCAGCAGTGAAGGGTTTGACAGGGTCTATGGCTACACCTTC.

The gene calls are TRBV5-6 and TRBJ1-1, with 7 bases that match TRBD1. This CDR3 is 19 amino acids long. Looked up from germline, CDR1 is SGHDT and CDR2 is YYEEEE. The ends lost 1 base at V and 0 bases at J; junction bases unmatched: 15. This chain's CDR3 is CASSLNRGVKLYLNTEAFF. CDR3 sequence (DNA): TGTGCCAGCAGCTTGAACAGGGGCGTTAAACTCTACCTGAACACTGAAGCTTTCTTT.

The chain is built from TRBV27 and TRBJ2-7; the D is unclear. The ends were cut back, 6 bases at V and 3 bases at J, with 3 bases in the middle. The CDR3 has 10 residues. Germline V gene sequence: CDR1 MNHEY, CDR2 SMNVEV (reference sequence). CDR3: CASRGYEQYV. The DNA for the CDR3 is TGTGCCAGCAGGGGCTACGAGCAGTACGTC.

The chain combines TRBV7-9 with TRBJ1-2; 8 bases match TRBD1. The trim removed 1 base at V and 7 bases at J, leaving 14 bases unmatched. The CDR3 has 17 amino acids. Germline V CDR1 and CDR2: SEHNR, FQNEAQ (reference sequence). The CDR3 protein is CASSLGTGPDGASGYTF. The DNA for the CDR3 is TGTGCCAGCAGCTTAGGGACAGGGCCAGATGGGGCTAGTGGCTACACCTTC. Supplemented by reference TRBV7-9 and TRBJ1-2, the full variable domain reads DTGVSQNPRHKITKRGQNVTFRCDPISEHNRLYWYRQTLGQGPEFLTYFQNEAQLEKSRLLSDRFSAERPKGSFSTLEIQRTEQGDSAMYLCASSLGTGPDGASGYTFGSGTRLTVV.

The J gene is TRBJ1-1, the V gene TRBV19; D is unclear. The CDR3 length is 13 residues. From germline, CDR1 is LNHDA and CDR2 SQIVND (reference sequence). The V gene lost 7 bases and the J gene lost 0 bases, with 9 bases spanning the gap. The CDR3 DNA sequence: TGTGCCAGTAAAGTCGAGATGAACACTGAAGCTTTCTTT. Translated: CASKVEMNTEAFF.

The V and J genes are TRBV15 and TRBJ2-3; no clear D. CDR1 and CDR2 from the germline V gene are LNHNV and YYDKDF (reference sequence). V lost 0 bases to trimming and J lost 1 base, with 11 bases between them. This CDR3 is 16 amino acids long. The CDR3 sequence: CATSRDSKRGTDTQYF. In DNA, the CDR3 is TGTGCCACCAGCAGAGATAGTAAGAGAGGCACAGATACGCAGTATTTT.

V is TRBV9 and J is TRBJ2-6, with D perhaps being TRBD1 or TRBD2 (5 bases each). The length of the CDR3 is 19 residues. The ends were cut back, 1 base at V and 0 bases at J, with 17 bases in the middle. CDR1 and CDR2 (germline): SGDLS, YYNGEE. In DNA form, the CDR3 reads TGTGCCAGCAGCGTATACGACCGGGGCCTCTCCTCTGGGGCCAACGTCCTGACTTTC. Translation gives CASSVYDRGLSSGANVLTF.

The CDR3 coding sequence is TGTGCCAGCAGCGCTGCCGGGACTCCCCCATATACGCAGTATTTT. Its translation: CASSAAGTPPYTQYF. V and J are TRBV9 and TRBJ2-3; the D gene is possibly TRBD2 (6 bases). CDR1 is SGDLS and CDR2 is YYNGEE in the germline V gene. This CDR3 is built from 15 residues. Deletions cut 3 bases from V and 7 bases from J, with 18 bases between.

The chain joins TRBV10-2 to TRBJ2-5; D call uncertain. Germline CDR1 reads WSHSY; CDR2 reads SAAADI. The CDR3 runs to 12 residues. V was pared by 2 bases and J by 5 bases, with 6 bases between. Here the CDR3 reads CASSESRETQYF. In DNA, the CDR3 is TGCGCCAGCAGTGAGAGCAGGGAGACCCAGTACTTC.

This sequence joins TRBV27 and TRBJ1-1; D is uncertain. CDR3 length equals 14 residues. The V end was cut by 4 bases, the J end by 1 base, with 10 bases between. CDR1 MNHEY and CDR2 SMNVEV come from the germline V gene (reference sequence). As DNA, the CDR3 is TGTGCCAGCAGTTCAGATTGGGGGAACACTGAAGCTTTCTTT. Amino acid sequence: CASSSDWGNTEAFF.

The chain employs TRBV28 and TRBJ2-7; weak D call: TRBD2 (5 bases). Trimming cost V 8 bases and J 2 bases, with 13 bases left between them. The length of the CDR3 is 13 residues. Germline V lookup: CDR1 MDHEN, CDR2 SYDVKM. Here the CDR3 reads CASARTFPYEQYF. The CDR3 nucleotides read TGTGCCAGCGCAAGGACTTTTCCCTACGAGCAGTACTTC.

This CDR3 is CATGLAGHTGELFF. Written as DNA, the CDR3 is TGTGCCACGGGACTAGCGGGCCACACCGGGGAGCTGTTTTTT. The chain links TRBV6-1 to TRBJ2-2; the match to TRBD2 covers 12 bases. V was clipped by 10 bases and J by 3 bases; unmatched bases: 3. Per germline, CDR1 MNHNS and CDR2 SASEGT. The CDR3 totals 14 residues.

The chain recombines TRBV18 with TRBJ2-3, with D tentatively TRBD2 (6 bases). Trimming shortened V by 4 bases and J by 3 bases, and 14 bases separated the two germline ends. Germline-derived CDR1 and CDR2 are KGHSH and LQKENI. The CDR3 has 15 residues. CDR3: CASSRREPRTDTQYF. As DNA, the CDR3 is TGTGCCAGCTCACGACGGGAGCCCCGGACAGATACGCAGTATTTT.

The CDR3 protein is CASNQSDSNQPQHF. The CDR3 coding sequence is TGTGCCAGCAACCAGAGTGATAGCAATCAGCCCCAGCATTTT. This chain uses TRBV21-1 with TRBJ1-5. TRBV21-1 is shown as a pseudogene. The CDR3 is 14 amino acids.

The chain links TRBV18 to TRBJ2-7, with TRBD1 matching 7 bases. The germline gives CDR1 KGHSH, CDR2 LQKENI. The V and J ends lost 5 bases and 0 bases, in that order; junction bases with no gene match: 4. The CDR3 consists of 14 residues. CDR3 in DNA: TGTGCCAGCTCAACACAGGGGTTCTCCTACGAGCAGTACTTC. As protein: CASSTQGFSYEQYF.

CDR3: CASSIRTGTSFYEQYF. Here the CDR3 DNA reads TGTGCCAGTAGCATCCGCACCGGGACATCTTTCTACGAGCAGTACTTC. V usage is TRBV19 and J usage is TRBJ2-7; D is perhaps TRBD1 (6 bases). The CDR3 extends over 16 amino acids. V was trimmed by 6 bases and J by 3 bases, leaving 21 bases between them. Germline loops: CDR1 LNHDA, CDR2 SQIVND (reference sequence).

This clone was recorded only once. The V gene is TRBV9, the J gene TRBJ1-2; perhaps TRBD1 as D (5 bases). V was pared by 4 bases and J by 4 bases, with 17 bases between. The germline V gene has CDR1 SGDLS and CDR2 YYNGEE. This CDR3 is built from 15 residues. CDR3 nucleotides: TGTGCCAGCAGCCCATCGGAGGGGCTGCCCTATGGCTACACCTTC. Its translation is CASSPSEGLPYGYTF.

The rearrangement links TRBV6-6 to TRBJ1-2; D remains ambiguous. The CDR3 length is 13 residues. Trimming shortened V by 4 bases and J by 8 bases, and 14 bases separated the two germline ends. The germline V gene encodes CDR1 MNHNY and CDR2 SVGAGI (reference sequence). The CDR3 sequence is CASSWDTSQGYTF. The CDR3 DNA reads TGTGCCAGCAGTTGGGATACTTCCCAGGGCTACACCTTC.

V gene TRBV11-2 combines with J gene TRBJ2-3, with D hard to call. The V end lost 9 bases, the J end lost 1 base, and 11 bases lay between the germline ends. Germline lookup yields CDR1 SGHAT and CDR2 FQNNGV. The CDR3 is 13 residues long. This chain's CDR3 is CASIRTGTDTQYF. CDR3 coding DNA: TGTGCCAGTATCCGGACGGGCACAGATACGCAGTATTTT.

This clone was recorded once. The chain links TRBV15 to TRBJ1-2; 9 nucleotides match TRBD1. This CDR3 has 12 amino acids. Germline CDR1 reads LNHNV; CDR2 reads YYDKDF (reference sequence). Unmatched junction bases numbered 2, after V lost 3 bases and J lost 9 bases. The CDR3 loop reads CATSRDRGRYTF. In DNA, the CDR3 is TGTGCCACCAGCAGGGACAGGGGACGCTACACCTTC.

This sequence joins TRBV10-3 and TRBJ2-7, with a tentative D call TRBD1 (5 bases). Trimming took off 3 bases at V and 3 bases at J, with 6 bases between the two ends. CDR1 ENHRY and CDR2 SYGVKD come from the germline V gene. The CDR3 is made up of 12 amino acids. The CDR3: CAISDQGYEQYV. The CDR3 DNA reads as TGTGCCATCAGTGATCAGGGCTACGAGCAGTACGTC.